This T cell receptor beta chain appears in the sequencing data of a study of molecular identifiers for immune sequencing clone quantification. TCRdb passed the PCR reads through MiXCR, listing each CDR3 protein once. This sample has about 320,000 distinct CDR3 sequences, with 20% to 25% found just once. In regard to this clonotype: A much larger clone lies a single base off, so this may be a read error.

This CDR3 contains 13 residues. Germline V gene lookup returns CDR1 GTSNPN and CDR2 SVGIG (reference sequence). The J gene is TRBJ2-7, the V gene TRBV30, with D hard to call. The sequenced material came from naive CD8+ T cells from blood, with Jurkat cell RNA spiked in. Specified subset: FACS-sorted CD8+CD4-CCR7+CD45RA+ naive T cells. The TCR comes from a human donor in good health. Some libraries in this study had Jurkat cell RNA spiked in. CDR3 DNA: TGTGCCTGGAGTGTTTTGCGAACCTACGGGCAGTACTTC. Translation gives CAWSVLRTYGQYF.